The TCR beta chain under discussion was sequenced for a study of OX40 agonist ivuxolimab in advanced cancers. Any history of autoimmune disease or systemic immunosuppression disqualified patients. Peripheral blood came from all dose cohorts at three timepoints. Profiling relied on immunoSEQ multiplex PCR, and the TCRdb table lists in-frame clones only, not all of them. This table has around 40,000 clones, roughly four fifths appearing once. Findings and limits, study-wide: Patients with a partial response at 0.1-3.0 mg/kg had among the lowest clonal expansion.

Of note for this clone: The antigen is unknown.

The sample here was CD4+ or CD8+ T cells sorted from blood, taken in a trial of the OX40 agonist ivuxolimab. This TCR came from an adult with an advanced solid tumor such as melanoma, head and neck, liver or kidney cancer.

The CDR3 loop reads CASSVGRTDTQYF. DNA of the CDR3: TGTGCCAGCAGTGTAGGGCGCACAGATACGCAGTATTTT. The chain couples TRBV2 to TRBJ2-3; D gene ambiguous. In germline, CDR1 is SNHLY, CDR2 FYNNEI. The germline V and J ends were trimmed by 4 bases and 1 base, with 6 bases remaining between them. This CDR3 is 13 amino acids long.